This T cell receptor beta chain was identified during a study of shared clonotypes between healthy human individuals. Study-wide findings and caveats: For naive CD4 cells, 4.5% to 6.5% of clonotypes were shared across a handful of donors. In contrast to clonotypes shared by all four donors, non-shared clonotypes had lower generation probabilities.

Only in-frame clones appear in the TCRdb table, and some are missing; sequencing was by immunoSEQ multiplex PCR. The repertoire holds around 2.1 million clones, with 85% to 95% as singletons. Germline V gene sequence: CDR1 MNHEY, CDR2 SMNVEV (reference sequence). The CDR3 is made up of 14 amino acids. The V end was cut by 3 bases, the J end by 3 bases, with 9 bases between. Positive CCR7 selection of CD45RO-negative cells yielded the naive CD8 cells, and terminally differentiated effector memory CD45RA+ cells were excluded. All donors were healthy HIV-negative adults lacking recent acute infections or vaccinations. A remark on this clone: Its target is unknown.

Sequencing was carried out using naive CD8+ T cells from PBMCs. The TCR was taken from a man younger than 35 in good health. Some clones in this sample may be carry-over from other donors' samples. This sequence joins TRBV27 and TRBJ1-5; D is perhaps TRBD1 (6 bases). CDR3 bases: TGTGCCAGCAGTTTCAACAGGGACAATCAGCCCCAGCATTTT. Its protein is CASSFNRDNQPQHF.